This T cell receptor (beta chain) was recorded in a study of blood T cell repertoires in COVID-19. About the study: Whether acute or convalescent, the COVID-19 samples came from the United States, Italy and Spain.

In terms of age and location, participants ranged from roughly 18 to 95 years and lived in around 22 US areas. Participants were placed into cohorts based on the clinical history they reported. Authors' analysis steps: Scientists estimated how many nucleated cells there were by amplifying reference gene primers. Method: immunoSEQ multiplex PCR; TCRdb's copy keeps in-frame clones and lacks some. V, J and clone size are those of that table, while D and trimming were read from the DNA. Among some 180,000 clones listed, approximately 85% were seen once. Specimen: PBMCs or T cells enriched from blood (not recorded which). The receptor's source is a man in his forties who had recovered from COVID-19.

CDR3 loop: CASRSGQTYNYGYTF. The CDR3 coding sequence is TGTGCCAGCAGGAGCGGACAGACCTATAACTATGGCTACACCTTC. This chain connects TRBV2 to TRBJ1-2; maybe TRBD1 (6 bases). Trimming removed 6 bases from V and 1 base from J, with 15 bases in between. The germline V gene has CDR1 SNHLY and CDR2 FYNNEI. CDR3 length equals 15 residues.